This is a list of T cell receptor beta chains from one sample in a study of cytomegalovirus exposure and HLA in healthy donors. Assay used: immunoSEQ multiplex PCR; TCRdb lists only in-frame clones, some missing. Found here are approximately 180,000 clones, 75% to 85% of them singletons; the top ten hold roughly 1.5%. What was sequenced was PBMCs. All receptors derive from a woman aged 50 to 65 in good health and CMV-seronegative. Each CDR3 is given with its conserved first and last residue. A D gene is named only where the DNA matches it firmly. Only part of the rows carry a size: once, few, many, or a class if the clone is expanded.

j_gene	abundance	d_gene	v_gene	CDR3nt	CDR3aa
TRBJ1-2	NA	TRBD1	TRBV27	TGTGCCAGCAGTGATTTTGACAGGGGGGGCGATGGCTACACCTTC	CASSDFDRGGDGYTF
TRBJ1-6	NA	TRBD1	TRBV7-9	TGTGCCAGCAGCTTCCCGTCACAGGGGACGAATTCACCCCTCCACTTT	CASSFPSQGTNSPLHF
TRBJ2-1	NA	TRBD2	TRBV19	TGTGCCAGTAAGGCGGGGGGAAAATACAATGAGCAGTTCTTC	CASKAGGKYNEQFF
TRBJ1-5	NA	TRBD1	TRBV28	TGTGCCAGCAGGGGGACAGGGGATCAGCCCCAGCATTTT	CASRGTGDQPQHF
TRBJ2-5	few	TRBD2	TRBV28	TGTGCCAGCGGTGTGGCTAGCGGGCTTGAGGAGACCCAGTACTTC	CASGVASGLEETQYF
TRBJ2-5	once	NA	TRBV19	TGTGCCAGTCGAGTTCGGGAGACCCAGTACTTC	CASRVRETQYF
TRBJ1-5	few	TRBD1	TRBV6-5	TGTGCCACCGGGACAGGGAAGCCCCAGCATTTT	CATGTGKPQHF
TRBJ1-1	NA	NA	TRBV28	TGTGCCAGCAGTTTATATGCGGGGGCGAACACTGAAGCTTTCTTT	CASSLYAGANTEAFF
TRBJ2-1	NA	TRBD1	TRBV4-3	TGCGCCAGCAGCCACCGGAGGGGAGGGACAGGGGGCAATGAGCAGTTCTTC	CASSHRRGGTGGNEQFF
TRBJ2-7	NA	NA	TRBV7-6	TGTGCCAGCAGCTTAGTCGCACAGGTCTCCTACGAGCAGTACTTC	CASSLVAQVSYEQYF
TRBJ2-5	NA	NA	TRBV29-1	TGCAGCGTTGAAGGGGGAGAGCCCCAGTACTTC	CSVEGGEPQYF
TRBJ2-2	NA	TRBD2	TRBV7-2	TGTGCCAGCAGCTTGTTAGCGGGGGGGGCCGGGGAGCTGTTTTTT	CASSLLAGGAGELFF